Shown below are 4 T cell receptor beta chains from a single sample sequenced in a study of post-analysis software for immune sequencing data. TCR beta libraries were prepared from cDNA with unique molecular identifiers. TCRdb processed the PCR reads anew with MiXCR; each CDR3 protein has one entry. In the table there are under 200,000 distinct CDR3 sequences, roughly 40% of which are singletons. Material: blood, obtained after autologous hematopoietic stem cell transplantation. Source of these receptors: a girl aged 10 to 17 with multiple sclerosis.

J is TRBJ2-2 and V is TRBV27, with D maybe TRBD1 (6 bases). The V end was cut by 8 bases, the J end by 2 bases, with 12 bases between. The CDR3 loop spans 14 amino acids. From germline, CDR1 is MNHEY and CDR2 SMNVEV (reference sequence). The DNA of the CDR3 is TGTGCCAGCTCGGACAGATTAAACACCGGGGAGCTGTTTTTT. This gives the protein CASSDRLNTGELFF.

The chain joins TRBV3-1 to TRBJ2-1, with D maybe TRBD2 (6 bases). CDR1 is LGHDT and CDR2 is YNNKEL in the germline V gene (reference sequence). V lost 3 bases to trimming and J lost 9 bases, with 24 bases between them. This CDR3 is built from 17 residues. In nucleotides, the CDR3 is TGTGCCAGCAGCCACCCTATGATGGGGGGAGTCGGGAGTGAGCAGTTCTTC. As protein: CASSHPMMGGVGSEQFF.

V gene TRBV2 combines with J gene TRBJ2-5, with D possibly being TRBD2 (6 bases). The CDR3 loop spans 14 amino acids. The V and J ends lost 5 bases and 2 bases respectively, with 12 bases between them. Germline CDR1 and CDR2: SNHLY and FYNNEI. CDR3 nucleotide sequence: TGTGCCAGCAGTCTCAACGGGGGACAAGAGACCCAGTACTTC. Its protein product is CASSLNGGQETQYF. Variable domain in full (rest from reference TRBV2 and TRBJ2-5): EPEVTQTPSHQVTQMGQEVILRCVPISNHLYFYWYRQILGQKVEFLVSFYNNEISEKSEIFDDQFSVERPDGSNFTLKIRSTKLEDSAMYFCASSLNGGQETQYFGPGTRLLVL.

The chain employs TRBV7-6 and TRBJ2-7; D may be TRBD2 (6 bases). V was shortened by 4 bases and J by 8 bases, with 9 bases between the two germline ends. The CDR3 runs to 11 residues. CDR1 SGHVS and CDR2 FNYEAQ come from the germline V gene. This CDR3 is CASSSTSKQYF. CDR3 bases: TGTGCCAGCAGCTCTACTAGCAAGCAGTACTTC.